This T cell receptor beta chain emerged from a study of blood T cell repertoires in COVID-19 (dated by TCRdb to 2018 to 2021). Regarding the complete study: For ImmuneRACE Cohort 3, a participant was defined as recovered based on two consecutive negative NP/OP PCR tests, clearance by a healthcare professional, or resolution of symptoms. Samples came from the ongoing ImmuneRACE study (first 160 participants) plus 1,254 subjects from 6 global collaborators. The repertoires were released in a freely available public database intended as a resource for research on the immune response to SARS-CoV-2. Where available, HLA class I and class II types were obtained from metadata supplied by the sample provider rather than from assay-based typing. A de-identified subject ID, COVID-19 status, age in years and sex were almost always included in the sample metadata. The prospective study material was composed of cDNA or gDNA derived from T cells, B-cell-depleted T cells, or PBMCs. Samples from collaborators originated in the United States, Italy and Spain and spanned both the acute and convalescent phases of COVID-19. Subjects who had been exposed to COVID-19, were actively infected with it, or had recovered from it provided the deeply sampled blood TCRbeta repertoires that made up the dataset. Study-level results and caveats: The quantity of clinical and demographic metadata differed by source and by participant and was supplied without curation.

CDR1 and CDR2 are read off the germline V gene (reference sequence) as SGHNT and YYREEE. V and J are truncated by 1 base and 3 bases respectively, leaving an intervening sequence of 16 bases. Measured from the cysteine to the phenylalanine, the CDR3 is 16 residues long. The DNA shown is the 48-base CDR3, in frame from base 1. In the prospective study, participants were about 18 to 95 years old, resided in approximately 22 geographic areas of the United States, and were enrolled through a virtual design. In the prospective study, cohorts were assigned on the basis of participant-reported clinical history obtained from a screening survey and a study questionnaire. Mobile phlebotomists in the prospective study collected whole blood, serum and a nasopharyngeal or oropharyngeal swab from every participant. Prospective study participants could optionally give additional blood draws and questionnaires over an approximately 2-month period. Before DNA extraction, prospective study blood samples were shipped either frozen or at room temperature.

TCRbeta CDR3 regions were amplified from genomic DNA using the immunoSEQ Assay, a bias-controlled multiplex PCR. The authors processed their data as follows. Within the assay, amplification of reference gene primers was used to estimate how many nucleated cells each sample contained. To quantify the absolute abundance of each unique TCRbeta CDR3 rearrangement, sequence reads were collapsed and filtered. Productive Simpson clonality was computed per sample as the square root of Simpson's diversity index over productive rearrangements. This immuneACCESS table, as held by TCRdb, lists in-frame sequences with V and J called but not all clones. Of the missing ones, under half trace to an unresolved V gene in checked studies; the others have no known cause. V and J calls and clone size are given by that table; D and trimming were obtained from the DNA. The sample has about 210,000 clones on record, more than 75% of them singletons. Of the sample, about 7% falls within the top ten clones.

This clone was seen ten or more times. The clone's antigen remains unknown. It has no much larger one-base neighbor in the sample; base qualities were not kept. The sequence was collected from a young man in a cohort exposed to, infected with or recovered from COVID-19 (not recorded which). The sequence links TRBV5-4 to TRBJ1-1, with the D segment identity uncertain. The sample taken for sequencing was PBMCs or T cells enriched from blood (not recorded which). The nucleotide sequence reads TGTGCCAGCAGCTTGAGTCCAAAAACAGATTACACTGAAGCTTTCTTT. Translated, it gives CASSLSPKTDYTEAFF.